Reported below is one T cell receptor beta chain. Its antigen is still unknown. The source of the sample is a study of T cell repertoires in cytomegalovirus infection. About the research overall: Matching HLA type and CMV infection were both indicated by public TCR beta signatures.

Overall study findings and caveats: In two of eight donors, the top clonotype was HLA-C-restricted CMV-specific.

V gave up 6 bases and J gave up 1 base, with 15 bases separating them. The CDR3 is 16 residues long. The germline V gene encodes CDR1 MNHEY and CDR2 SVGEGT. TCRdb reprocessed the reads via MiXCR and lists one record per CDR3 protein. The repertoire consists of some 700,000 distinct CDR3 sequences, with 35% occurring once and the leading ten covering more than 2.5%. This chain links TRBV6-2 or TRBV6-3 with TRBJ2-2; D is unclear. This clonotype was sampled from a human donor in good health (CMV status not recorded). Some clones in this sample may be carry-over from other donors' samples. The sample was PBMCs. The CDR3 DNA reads TGTGCCAGCAGCCACCCTACCCTACTGAACACCGGGGAGCTGTTTTTT. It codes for CASSHPTLLNTGELFF.